Listed below are T cell receptor beta chains from one sample, sequenced in a study of Ad26.COV2.S vaccination and SARS-CoV-2 variants. Clones were sequenced by immunoSEQ multiplex PCR, and TCRdb holds only the in-frame ones, with some missing. The sample has roughly 420,000 clones; approximately 87% are singletons. Sequencing was performed on peripheral blood, taken in a trial of Ad26.COV2.S vaccine versus placebo. The receptors come from a person aged 18-60 years who received the Ad26.COV2.S COVID-19 vaccine or a placebo. Both conserved end residues are part of each CDR3. Fields, in order: CDR3 protein, CDR3 DNA, J gene, D gene, V gene, clone size. The D gene is left open where the match is weak. The size field is filled for only some rows; it gives once, few, many or a size class.

CASSPLLLAGGTDTQYF	TGTGCCAGCAGTCCCCTTTTACTCGCGGGGGGCACAGATACGCAGTATTTT	TRBJ2-3	TRBD2	TRBV27	-
CASSPRQVGEKLFF	TGCGCCAGCAGCCCTAGACAGGTGGGCGAAAAACTGTTTTTT	TRBJ1-4	-	TRBV5-1	-
CASSSAYEQYF	TGTGCCAGCAGTTCGGCCTACGAGCAGTACTTC	TRBJ2-7	-	TRBV12-3/TRBV12-4	-
CASSLQPGQRIEKLFF	TGTGCCAGCAGCCTACAACCGGGACAGAGAATTGAAAAACTGTTTTTT	TRBJ1-4	TRBD1	TRBV4-2	-
CASSASGLAERDTQYF	TGTGCCAGCAGTGCATCGGGACTAGCGGAGAGAGATACGCAGTATTTT	TRBJ2-3	TRBD2	TRBV27	once
CASTGTGKYNEQFF	TGTGCCAGTACCGGGACAGGGAAATACAATGAGCAGTTCTTC	TRBJ2-1	TRBD1	TRBV19	-
CASRYFRTTGTGDDEQYF	TGTGCCAGCCGCTACTTCCGTACTACCGGGACAGGCGACGACGAGCAGTACTTC	TRBJ2-7	TRBD1	TRBV2	once
CASNVPGQGAGVANEKLFF	TGTGCCAGCAACGTCCCGGGACAGGGCGCTGGGGTCGCTAATGAAAAACTGTTTTTT	TRBJ1-4	TRBD1	TRBV2	-
CASSLAVSTDTQYF	TGTGCCAGCAGCTTAGCAGTTAGCACAGATACGCAGTATTTT	TRBJ2-3	-	TRBV11-2	-
CASSSSGQDEAFF	TGTGCCAGCAGCTCAAGTGGGCAGGATGAAGCTTTCTTT	TRBJ1-1	-	TRBV28	-
CASSFRGLDTDTQYF	TGTGCCAGCAGCTTCCGGGGGCTCGACACAGATACGCAGTATTTT	TRBJ2-3	-	TRBV7-2	-
CASSPDLAEAFF	TGTGCCAGCAGCCCCGATCTGGCTGAAGCTTTCTTT	TRBJ1-1	-	TRBV28	-
CASSLKVVTDTDTQYF	TGTGCCAGCAGCTTAAAGGTAGTGACAGACACAGATACGCAGTATTTT	TRBJ2-3	-	TRBV5-6	few
CASSPVAGYTF	TGTGCCAGCAGCCCAGTAGCCGGCTACACCTTC	TRBJ1-2	-	TRBV9	few
CASSQGARGTGELFF	TGCGCCAGCAGCCAAGGGGCACGGGGCACCGGGGAGCTGTTTTTT	TRBJ2-2	-	TRBV4-1	-
CATSLGGYGYTF	TGTGCCACCAGCTTAGGGGGCTATGGCTACACCTTC	TRBJ1-2	-	TRBV15	-
CASSVDFETVSNTEAFF	TGTGCCAGCAGCGTAGATTTCGAGACCGTATCGAACACTGAAGCTTTCTTT	TRBJ1-1	-	TRBV9	-
CASSLNPETTNYGYTF	TGTGCCAGCAGCTTAAACCCCGAAACGACTAACTATGGCTACACCTTC	TRBJ1-2	-	TRBV7-2	-
CASSPNSQGGWNEQFF	TGTGCCAGCTCACCAAATTCCCAGGGGGGATGGAATGAGCAGTTCTTC	TRBJ2-1	-	TRBV18	-
CASSRSGTGTVLRSETQYF	TGTGCCAGCTCTCGATCCGGGACAGGCACGGTGTTGAGGTCAGAGACCCAGTACTTC	TRBJ2-5	TRBD1	TRBV18	-
CASKRETQYF	TGTGCCAGCAAACGGGAGACCCAGTACTTC	TRBJ2-5	-	TRBV28	-
CASRGDSEAFF	TGTGCCAGCAGAGGGGACTCTGAAGCTTTCTTT	TRBJ1-1	-	TRBV28	-
CASSPTGNANTGELFF	TGTGCCAGCAGCCCTACAGGGAACGCGAACACCGGGGAGCTGTTTTTT	TRBJ2-2	-	TRBV7-2	-
CASSFLGGKGTEAFF	TGCGCCAGCAGCTTCTTGGGGGGAAAGGGGACTGAAGCTTTCTTT	TRBJ1-1	-	TRBV5-1	-
CASSQIWTASYEQYF	TGTGCCAGCAGCCAAATTTGGACGGCCTCCTACGAGCAGTACTTC	TRBJ2-7	-	TRBV3-1/TRBV3-2	-
CASGHNQPQHF	TGTGCCAGCGGCCACAATCAGCCCCAGCATTTT	TRBJ1-5	-	TRBV27	-
CASSTSLAGVLGYTF	TGTGCCAGTAGTACTTCCCTGGCAGGGGTACTTGGCTACACCTTC	TRBJ1-2	-	TRBV19	-
CASSPGSGTPPRDTQYF	TGTGCCAGCTCACCAGGAAGCGGGACACCGCCCCGCGATACGCAGTATTTT	TRBJ2-3	-	TRBV18	-
CASSPEGAFGNQPQHF	TGTGCCAGCTCACCGGAGGGGGCTTTCGGCAATCAGCCCCAGCATTTT	TRBJ1-5	TRBD1	TRBV18	-
CASSSTVNTEAFF	TGTGCCAGCAGTTCCACAGTGAACACTGAAGCTTTCTTT	TRBJ1-1	-	TRBV28	-
CASSIVRRGMNTEAFF	TGTGCCAGTAGTATAGTCCGTCGGGGGATGAACACTGAAGCTTTCTTT	TRBJ1-1	-	TRBV19	-
CASSPGSPNGNNEQFF	TGTGCCAGCAGCCCAGGAAGTCCCAATGGGAACAATGAGCAGTTCTTC	TRBJ2-1	-	TRBV7-6	once
CASSLGLVQALNEKLFF	TGTGCCAGCAGCTTAGGTTTGGTACAGGCCCTTAATGAAAAACTGTTTTTT	TRBJ1-4	-	TRBV7-9	-
CASSLGPIQETQYF	TGTGCCAGCAGCCTCGGACCAATTCAAGAGACCCAGTACTTC	TRBJ2-5	-	TRBV7-8	-
CASSPSNQPQHF	TGCGCCAGCAGTCCGAGCAATCAGCCCCAGCATTTT	TRBJ1-5	-	TRBV10-2	-
CASSYLGANTEAFF	TGTGCCAGCAGTTACCTGGGGGCAAACACTGAAGCTTTCTTT	TRBJ1-1	-	TRBV6-2/TRBV6-3	-
CASSLYSGGRNEQFF	TGTGCCAGCAGTTTATACAGCGGGGGCCGCAATGAGCAGTTCTTC	TRBJ2-1	TRBD2	TRBV28	-
CASNDYRVSREQYF	TGTGCCAGCAACGATTACAGGGTAAGCCGCGAGCAGTACTTC	TRBJ2-7	-	TRBV5-8	-
CASSVRAGTTGELFF	TGTGCCAGCAGCGTAAGGGCAGGGACCACCGGGGAGCTGTTTTTT	TRBJ2-2	-	TRBV9	-
CASSSIQEDSGNTIYF	TGTGCCAGCAGCTCCATTCAAGAGGACTCTGGAAACACCATATATTTT	TRBJ1-3	-	TRBV7-9	-
CASSLGAGNTEAFF	TGTGCCAGCAGCTTGGGGGCAGGGAACACTGAAGCTTTCTTT	TRBJ1-1	-	TRBV5-4	-
CASSSAGVHSDEQYF	TGTGCCAGCAGCTCGGCAGGCGTACACTCAGACGAGCAGTACTTC	TRBJ2-7	-	TRBV5-5	-
CASSRGRGGQPQHF	TGTGCCAGCAGCCGTGGGCGGGGAGGTCAGCCCCAGCATTTT	TRBJ1-5	-	TRBV6-5	-
CASSSRASGNTIYF	TGTGCCAGCAGTTCCCGGGCCTCTGGAAACACCATATATTTT	TRBJ1-3	-	TRBV28	-
CASSHQGENNEQFF	TGTGCCAGCAGTCATCAGGGTGAGAACAATGAGCAGTTCTTC	TRBJ2-1	-	TRBV7-3	-
CASSLISGGEETQYF	TGTGCCAGCAGCTTAATCAGCGGGGGAGAAGAGACCCAGTACTTC	TRBJ2-5	TRBD2	TRBV7-2	-